One and the same sample provided the 19 T cell receptor beta chains below, sequenced in a study of T cells after yellow fever vaccination. TCRdb passed the 5' RACE reads through MiXCR, listing each CDR3 protein once. The sample records 100,000 to 150,000 distinct CDR3 sequences, roughly 6.7% being singletons. Material: CD4+ T cells sorted from PBMCs, obtained approximately 11 days after the first yellow fever vaccination. All receptors come from a man between 18 and 29 years old who received the YFV17D yellow fever vaccine.

This clonotype appeared many times. The chain recombines TRBV15 with TRBJ1-6, with a possible D match to TRBD1 (6 bases). This CDR3 is built from 14 residues. Trimming removed 3 bases from V and 5 bases from J, with 8 bases in between. The germline V gene encodes CDR1 LNHNV and CDR2 YYDKDF (reference sequence). Here the CDR3 reads CATSRDSNNSPLHF. CDR3 in DNA: TGTGCCACCAGCAGGGACAGTAATAATTCACCCCTCCACTTT.

Ten or more counts support this clonotype. This rearrangement joins TRBV12-3 or TRBV12-4 to TRBJ2-2; D possibly corresponds to TRBD1 (5 bases). The CDR3 consists of 15 residues. Between the trimmed V and J ends, which lost 6 bases and 4 bases, there was a span of 15 bases. The CDR3 spells CASSPGNGGTGELFF. In DNA, the CDR3 is TGTGCCAGCAGCCCAGGGAATGGCGGCACCGGGGAGCTGTTTTTT.

In this sample, this clonotype turned up many times. The chain is built from TRBV20-1 and TRBJ1-5, with a weak D call TRBD1 (6 bases). V lost 3 bases to trimming and J lost 11 bases, with 17 bases between them. This CDR3 has 13 residues. CDR1 and CDR2 (germline): DFQATT, SNEGSKA (reference sequence). The CDR3 loop is CSARSGGAMAQHF. As DNA, the CDR3 is TGCAGTGCTAGGTCGGGGGGCGCGATGGCCCAGCATTTT.

This clonotype has just a few counts. The V gene is TRBV7-6, the J gene TRBJ2-6; tentatively, D is TRBD2 (5 bases). Germline V gene data show CDR1 as SGHVS and CDR2 as FNYEAQ. Between the trimmed V and J ends, which lost 5 bases and 1 base, there was a span of 15 bases. The CDR3 contains 17 residues. The CDR3 DNA reads TGTGCCAGCAGCCCCGGACGTCGGGAATCTGGGGCCAACGTCCTGACTTTC. The encoded protein is CASSPGRRESGANVLTF.

This clonotype has ten or more counts. The chain joins TRBV5-1 to TRBJ2-1; no clear D. This CDR3 region has 12 residues. V lost 4 bases and J lost 4, with 6 bases in between. In germline, CDR1 is SGHRS, CDR2 YFSETQ. CDR3 nucleotides: TGCGCCAGCAGCCTAAAATACAATGAGCAGTTCTTC. Protein: CASSLKYNEQFF.

Many counts were recorded for this clonotype. J is TRBJ1-1 and V is TRBV5-1; the D gene is possibly TRBD1 (6 bases). Germline V lookup: CDR1 SGHRS, CDR2 YFSETQ. V lost 0 bases, J lost 9 bases, and 12 bases lay in between. The CDR3 loop spans 13 amino acids. The DNA for the CDR3 is TGCGCCAGCAGCTTGGCCGGGGGCATAAAAGCTTTCTTT. This codes for CASSLAGGIKAFF.

This clonotype was recorded many times. The CDR3 DNA reads TGTGCCAGCAGCTGGGGACAGGGGTACGCAAATACGCAGTATTTT. Translating gives CASSWGQGYANTQYF. The chain has TRBV3-1 and TRBJ2-3; 10 positions match TRBD1. This CDR3 spans 15 amino acids. J gave up 7 bases and V 5 bases, and 9 bases lay outside the gene matches. CDR1 is LGHDT, CDR2 YNNKEL, per germline (reference sequence).

The sample holds a few counts of this clonotype. Mismatch with germline at one junction end may stem from a read error. This chain connects TRBV20-1 to TRBJ2-4, with 10 bases fitting TRBD2. Germline V gives CDR1 DFQATT, CDR2 SNEGSKA (reference sequence). The CDR3 consists of 17 residues. For the CDR3, the DNA is TGCTGTGCTACCTCCCCGAGCGGGGGGGCGACCAAAAACATTCAGTACTTC. As protein: CCATSPSGGATKNIQYF.

At least ten counts were recorded for this clonotype. The gene calls are TRBV5-1 and TRBJ2-2, with 8 positions matching TRBD1. The junction had 1 base not matched to a gene; V was cut back by 0 bases and J by 3 bases. The length of the CDR3 is 15 residues. Germline V gives CDR1 SGHRS, CDR2 YFSETQ. The CDR3 nucleotides read TGCGCCAGCAGCTTGGGACAGGGGCACACCGGGGAGCTGTTTTTT. It specifies CASSLGQGHTGELFF.

Worth noting for this clonotype: This could be a read error, since a much larger clone is one nucleotide away. The CDR3 here is CSARDPRVSRSTGELFF. The CDR3 DNA follows: TGCAGTGCTAGAGACCCTAGAGTTAGCAGATCGACCGGGGAGCTGTTTTTT. V usage is TRBV20-1 and J usage is TRBJ2-2; D not resolved. V lost 0 bases, J lost 5 bases, and 19 bases lay in between. There are 17 residues in the CDR3. Looked up from germline, CDR1 is DFQATT and CDR2 is SNEGSKA (reference sequence).

In its sample, this clonotype was seen many times. The gene calls are TRBV12-3 or TRBV12-4 and TRBJ2-6; D not resolved. Trimming pared 3 bases from V and 12 bases from J, leaving 9 bases between. The CDR3 runs 12 residues. This CDR3 reads CASSFGKSVLTF. CDR3 nucleotide sequence: TGTGCCAGCAGTTTTGGCAAGAGCGTCCTGACTTTC.

The table lists this clonotype with many counts. The chain uses TRBV6-1 and TRBJ2-1; 8 nucleotides line up with TRBD1. The CDR3 length is 15 residues. The V and J ends lost 6 bases and 3 bases, in that order; junction bases with no gene match: 7. CDR1 is MNHNS and CDR2 is SASEGT in the germline V gene. DNA of the CDR3: TGTGCCAGCAGCCGAGGACAGGGCAACTACAATGAGCAGTTCTTC. As protein: CASSRGQGNYNEQFF.

Ten or more counts support this clonotype. This rearrangement joins TRBV9 to TRBJ2-1; 8 bases fit TRBD1. V shed 4 bases, J shed 9 bases, and the junction held 12 bases outside the gene matches. The CDR3 covers 15 residues. Germline V gene sequence: CDR1 SGDLS, CDR2 YYNGEE. CDR3: CASSMRTGSRAEQFF. The CDR3 bases are TGTGCCAGCAGCATGAGGACAGGGAGTAGGGCTGAGCAGTTCTTC.

In its sample, this clonotype was seen many times. The genes are TRBV3-1 and TRBJ2-7; 9 bases align to TRBD1. The CDR3 sequence is 15 residues long. V lost 4 bases and J lost 9; bases outside the gene matches: 13. Germline V CDR1 and CDR2: LGHDT, YNNKEL (reference sequence). The chain's CDR3 is CASSPWDRDPSRQYF. The CDR3 nucleotides are TGTGCCAGCAGCCCCTGGGACAGGGATCCATCAAGGCAGTACTTC.

The J gene is TRBJ1-1, the V gene TRBV2, with a tentative D call TRBD1 (5 bases). This CDR3 is built from 14 residues. V lost 6 bases to trimming and J lost 1 base, with 12 bases between them. Germline V gene sequence: CDR1 SNHLY, CDR2 FYNNEI. CDR3 bases: TGTGCCAGCAGGATCGGGACGGCGAACACTGAAGCTTTCTTT. This sequence encodes CASRIGTANTEAFF.

The table lists this clonotype with many counts. V gene TRBV7-2 combines with J gene TRBJ2-7, with a weak D call TRBD2 (5 bases). The CDR3 spans 16 residues. Germline loops: CDR1 SGHTA, CDR2 FQGNSA. V lost 4 bases and J lost 3, with 19 bases in between. The CDR3 region is CASSSFGGSPLYEQYF. The DNA of the CDR3 is TGTGCCAGCAGCTCCTTCGGAGGTAGCCCCCTCTACGAGCAGTACTTC.

The table lists this clonotype with many counts. This chain joins TRBV12-5 and TRBJ2-2, with 10 bases aligning to TRBD2. The V gene's germline CDR1 is LGHNT and CDR2 FRNRAP. V gave up 1 base and J gave up 1 base; unmatched junction bases: 6. This CDR3 contains 18 residues. CDR3 region: CASGLALAGAWNTGELFF. The CDR3, as DNA: TGTGCTAGTGGTTTGGCCCTAGCGGGGGCCTGGAACACCGGGGAGCTGTTTTTT.

In this sample, this clonotype turned up many times. This chain links TRBV11-2 with TRBJ2-7; TRBD1 aligns across 12 bases. Unmatched junction bases numbered 4, after V lost 3 bases and J lost 7 bases. This CDR3 comprises 14 residues. CDR1 and CDR2 (germline): SGHAT, FQNNGV. As DNA, the CDR3 is TGTGCCAGCAGCTTGGGACAGGGGGCGAGTGAGCAGTACTTC. The encoded protein is CASSLGQGASEQYF.

The table lists this clonotype with many counts. V usage is TRBV2 and J usage is TRBJ2-7, with 8 bases identical to TRBD1. This CDR3 has 14 residues. The ends lost 4 bases at V and 3 bases at J; junction bases unmatched: 5. Germline CDR1 reads SNHLY; CDR2 reads FYNNEI. The CDR3 nucleotides read TGTGCCAGCAGTGTAGGGACAGGCTACTACGAGCAGTACTTC. Its translation is CASSVGTGYYEQYF. Looking up the rest from reference TRBV2 and TRBJ2-7 gives the full variable domain: EPEVTQTPSHQVTQMGQEVILRCVPISNHLYFYWYRQILGQKVEFLVSFYNNEISEKSEIFDDQFSVERPDGSNFTLKIRSTKLEDSAMYFCASSVGTGYYEQYFGPGTRLTVT.